Listed below are T cell receptor beta chains from one sample, sequenced in a study of cytotoxic CD8 clonotypes in ibrutinib-treated CLL. Sequenced by immunoSEQ multiplex PCR; TCRdb stores in-frame clones only, minus some. There are more than 85,000 clones in the sample; 70% to 80% occur only once, and just under 25% lies in the top ten. Sequences were derived from PBMCs, sampled after 24 months of ibrutinib treatment. These receptors originate from a human donor with chronic lymphocytic leukemia. The CDR3 runs from the conserved cysteine through the conserved F or W. The D gene is left open where the match is weak. Not every row has a clone size; where given, it reads once, few, many or a size class.

clone_size	v_call	j_call	d_call	cdr3_aa	cdr3_nt
-	TRBV7-9	TRBJ1-2	-	CASSFPPGTYLNYGYTF	TGTGCCAGCAGCTTCCCACCAGGGACCTACTTAAACTATGGCTACACCTTC
-	TRBV27	TRBJ2-3	-	CASILRPADTQYF	TGTGCCAGCATTCTTCGCCCGGCAGATACGCAGTATTTT
-	TRBV4-2	TRBJ2-7	TRBD2	CASSPGTTTGGHEQYF	TGTGCCAGCAGCCCTGGGACTACCACGGGGGGACACGAGCAGTACTTC
once	TRBV5-6	TRBJ2-7	-	CASSFRDSKYEQYF	TGTGCCAGCAGCTTTCGTGACAGCAAGTACGAGCAGTACTTC
-	TRBV7-9	TRBJ2-7	-	CASSQGASGGSYEQYF	TGTGCCAGCAGCCAAGGGGCGAGCGGAGGTTCCTACGAGCAGTACTTC
-	TRBV7-2	TRBJ1-3	-	CASSFGGDNSGNTIYF	TGTGCCAGCAGCTTTGGCGGAGATAACTCTGGAAACACCATATATTTT
once	TRBV7-6	TRBJ2-3	-	CASSSGPQSSFTDTQYF	TGTGCCAGCAGCTCCGGGCCACAATCCTCCTTCACAGATACGCAGTATTTT
-	TRBV15	TRBJ1-2	-	CATSRERGYGYTF	TGTGCCACCAGCAGAGAGAGGGGCTATGGCTACACCTTC
-	TRBV15	TRBJ2-2	-	CATSSTSFTGELFF	TGTGCCACCAGCAGCACCAGTTTCACCGGGGAGCTGTTTTTT
-	TRBV4-3	TRBJ1-3	-	CASSNRDTYSGNTIYF	TGCGCCAGCAGCAACCGGGACACTTACTCTGGAAACACCATATATTTT
-	TRBV6-5	TRBJ2-7	TRBD2	CASRTSGRPTYEQYF	TGTGCCAGCAGGACTAGCGGGAGGCCCACCTACGAGCAGTACTTC
-	TRBV15	TRBJ2-7	-	CATSRGGGPSYEQYF	TGTGCCACCAGCAGAGGTGGCGGACCCTCCTACGAGCAGTACTTC
-	TRBV19	TRBJ2-2	-	CASSPPRLDRDTGELFF	TGTGCCAGTAGTCCCCCAAGACTAGACAGGGACACCGGGGAGCTGTTTTTT
-	TRBV28	TRBJ1-5	-	CASSEPRENGNQPQHF	TGTGCCAGCAGTGAACCCAGGGAAAACGGCAATCAGCCCCAGCATTTT
-	TRBV7-6	TRBJ2-5	-	CASSLVGLRQETQYF	TGTGCCAGCAGCTTAGTGGGTTTACGCCAAGAGACCCAGTACTTC
-	TRBV5-1	TRBJ1-2	-	CASSLTAGEGYGYTF	TGCGCCAGCAGCTTGACGGCAGGGGAAGGCTATGGCTACACCTTC
-	TRBV7-6	TRBJ2-6	-	CASSPGVGNGANVLTF	TGTGCCAGCAGCCCGGGGGTAGGGAACGGGGCCAACGTCCTGACTTTC
-	TRBV2	TRBJ1-1	-	CASSVQGGSVAEAFF	TGTGCCAGCAGTGTCCAGGGCGGATCGGTGGCTGAAGCTTTCTTT
-	TRBV21-1	TRBJ1-6	-	CASSKAQAGYSPLHF	TGTGCCAGCAGCAAAGCCCAGGCAGGGTACTCACCCCTCCACTTT
-	TRBV6-1	TRBJ2-1	TRBD2	CASSESRGGFEQFF	TGTGCCAGCAGTGAAAGTAGGGGAGGGTTTGAGCAGTTCTTC
-	TRBV18	TRBJ2-7	-	CASSPDVAGLNEQYF	TGTGCCAGCTCACCGGATGTGGCGGGGCTCAACGAGCAGTACTTC
few	TRBV18	TRBJ1-5	-	CASSPSRSLGSEPQHF	TGTGCCAGCTCTCCCAGTCGGAGCCTGGGTAGTGAGCCCCAGCATTTT
-	TRBV9	TRBJ2-3	-	CASSDVTDTQYF	TGTGCCAGCAGCGATGTCACAGATACGCAGTATTTT
-	TRBV28	TRBJ1-2	-	CASSFQGPYGYTF	TGTGCCAGCAGTTTCCAGGGCCCCTATGGCTACACCTTC
-	TRBV28	TRBJ2-3	-	CASSLKDTQYF	TGTGCCAGCAGTTTAAAGGATACGCAGTATTTT
-	TRBV7-2	TRBJ2-4	TRBD1	CASSLDQGARGYF	TGTGCCAGCAGCTTAGATCAGGGGGCCAGAGGGTACTTC
few	TRBV2	TRBJ1-1	-	CASSEHGAGTEAFF	TGTGCCAGCAGTGAACACGGGGCAGGCACTGAAGCTTTCTTT
-	TRBV30	TRBJ2-5	-	CAWSRRQGQTQYF	TGTGCCTGGAGTCGCAGGCAAGGGCAGACCCAGTACTTC
-	TRBV18	TRBJ2-7	-	CASSARLDSYEQYF	TGTGCCAGCTCAGCACGTTTGGATTCCTACGAGCAGTACTTC
-	TRBV5-6	TRBJ1-1	-	CASSLRGTEAFF	TGTGCCAGCAGCTTGCGGGGCACTGAAGCTTTCTTT
-	TRBV27	TRBJ1-1	TRBD1	CASTPDRGYTEAFF	TGTGCCAGCACCCCCGACAGGGGGTACACTGAAGCTTTCTTT